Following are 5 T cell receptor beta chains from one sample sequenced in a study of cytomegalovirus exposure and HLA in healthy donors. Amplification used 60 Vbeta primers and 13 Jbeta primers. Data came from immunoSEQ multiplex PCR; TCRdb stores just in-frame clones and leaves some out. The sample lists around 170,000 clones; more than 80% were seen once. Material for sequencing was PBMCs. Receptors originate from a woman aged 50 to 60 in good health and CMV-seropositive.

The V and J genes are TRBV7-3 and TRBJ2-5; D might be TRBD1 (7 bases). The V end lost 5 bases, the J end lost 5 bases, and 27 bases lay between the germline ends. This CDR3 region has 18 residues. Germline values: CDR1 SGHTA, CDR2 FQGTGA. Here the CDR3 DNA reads TGTGCCAGCAGCCCCGACTGGGGGGAGAGAGGCAGGGGGGAGACCCAGTACTTC. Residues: CASSPDWGERGRGETQYF.

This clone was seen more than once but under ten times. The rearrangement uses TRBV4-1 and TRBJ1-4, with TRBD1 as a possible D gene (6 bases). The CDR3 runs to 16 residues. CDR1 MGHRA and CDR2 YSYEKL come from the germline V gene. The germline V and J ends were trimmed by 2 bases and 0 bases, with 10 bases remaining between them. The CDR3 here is CASSQLPGATNEKLFF. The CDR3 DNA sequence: TGCGCCAGCAGCCAATTGCCAGGGGCAACTAATGAAAAACTGTTTTTT.

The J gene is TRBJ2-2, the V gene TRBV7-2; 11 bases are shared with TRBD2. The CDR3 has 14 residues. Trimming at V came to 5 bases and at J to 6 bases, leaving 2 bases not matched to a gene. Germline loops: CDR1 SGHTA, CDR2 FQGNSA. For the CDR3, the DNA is TGTGCCAGCAGCAAACTAGCGGGGGCCGGGGAGCTGTTTTTT. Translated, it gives CASSKLAGAGELFF.

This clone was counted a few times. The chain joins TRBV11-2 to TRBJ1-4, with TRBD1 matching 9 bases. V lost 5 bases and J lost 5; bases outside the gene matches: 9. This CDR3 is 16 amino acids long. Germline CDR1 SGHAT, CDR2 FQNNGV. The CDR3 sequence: CASSANRGPYNEKLFF. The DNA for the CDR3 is TGTGCCAGCAGCGCCAACAGGGGGCCATACAATGAAAAACTGTTTTTT.

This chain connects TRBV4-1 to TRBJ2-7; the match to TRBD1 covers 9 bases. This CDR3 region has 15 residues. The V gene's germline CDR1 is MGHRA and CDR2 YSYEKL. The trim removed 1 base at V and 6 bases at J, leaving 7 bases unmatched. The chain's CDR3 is CASSQAGTGSGEQYF. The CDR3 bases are TGCGCCAGCAGCCAAGCCGGGACAGGGAGTGGCGAGCAGTACTTC.